The 3 T cell receptor beta chains listed next were all sequenced from one sample in a study of OX40 agonist ivuxolimab in advanced cancers. Here immunoSEQ multiplex PCR was the method, and the copy in TCRdb shows in-frame clones only, minus some. This table has fewer than 90,000 clones, about 85% appearing once. The specimen was CD4+ or CD8+ T cells sorted from blood, collected in a trial of the OX40 agonist ivuxolimab. The source is an adult with an advanced solid tumor such as melanoma, head and neck, liver or kidney cancer.

J is TRBJ2-7 and V is TRBV27; no firm D call. This CDR3 has 13 residues. Germline V gene data show CDR1 as MNHEY and CDR2 as SMNVEV (reference sequence). V shed 6 bases and J shed 5 bases, with 14 bases lying between them. The CDR3 bases are TGTGCCAGCAGCCTACGTGCGTGGGACGAGCAGTACTTC. It is translated as CASSLRAWDEQYF.

In the case of this clone: A read error may account for a junction end that differs from germline. The same CDR3 arises from other DNA sequences in this sample as well. V usage is TRBV7-2 and J usage is TRBJ2-2; D possibly corresponds to TRBD2 (6 bases). The CDR3 totals 15 residues. Germline V gene sequence: CDR1 SGHTA, CDR2 FQGNSA. The CDR3 region is CASSLARGNTGELFF. The CDR3 DNA reads as TGTGCCAGCAGCTTAGCACGCGGGAACACCGGAGAGCTGTTTTTT. Combining the CDR3 with reference TRBV7-2 and TRBJ2-2 gives the whole variable domain GAGVSQSPSNKVTEKGKDVELRCDPISGHTALYWYRQSLGQGLEFLIYFQGNSAPDKSGLPSDRFSAERTGGSVSTLTIQRTQQEDSAVYLCASSLARGNTGELFFGEGSRLTVL.

J is TRBJ1-1 and V is TRBV19; 8 bases line up with TRBD1. The germline V gene has CDR1 LNHDA and CDR2 SQIVND (reference sequence). Trimming took 2 bases from V and 7 from J; bases not matched to a gene: 6. The CDR3 runs to 14 residues. The CDR3 coding sequence is TGTGCCAGTAGTATACCAGGGGGCGCAGGTGAAGCTTTCTTT. Translated, it gives CASSIPGGAGEAFF.